The rows below give T cell receptor beta chains drawn from one sample of a study of cytomegalovirus exposure and HLA in healthy donors. Data came from immunoSEQ multiplex PCR; TCRdb stores just in-frame clones and leaves some out. The table lists 150,000 to 200,000 clones, around 80% of them singletons. Specimen: PBMCs. Receptors originate from a man between 40 and 49 years old in good health and CMV-seronegative. The CDR3 runs from the conserved cysteine through the conserved F or W. A D gene is named only where the DNA matches it firmly. The size field is filled for only some rows; it gives once, few, many or a size class.

clone_size,v_call,j_call,d_call,cdr3_nt,cdr3_aa
NA,TRBV11-2,TRBJ1-4,NA,TGTGCCAGCAGCTTCGGTGGGCAGGGTGAAAAACTGTTTTTT,CASSFGGQGEKLFF
NA,TRBV7-9,TRBJ2-2,NA,TGTTCCAGCAGCCACAAAGGTTCTAGCGTGAACACCGGGGAGCTGTTTTTT,CSSSHKGSSVNTGELFF
NA,TRBV6-6,TRBJ1-5,NA,TGTGCCAGCAGTTACTCTATCCCTCCCCAGCCCCAGCATTTT,CASSYSIPPQPQHF
NA,TRBV4-3,TRBJ1-2,NA,TGCGCCAGCAGCCAAGGGTGGGAGGGGGGCGGCTATGGCTACACCTTC,CASSQGWEGGGYGYTF
few,TRBV11-2,TRBJ2-7,TRBD1,TGTGCCAGCAGCGAAGGACAGGTCTACGAGCAGTACTTC,CASSEGQVYEQYF
NA,TRBV6-1,TRBJ2-3,TRBD1,TGTGCCAGCAGTGTTGGGACAGGGGGCATAGATACGCAGTATTTT,CASSVGTGGIDTQYF
NA,TRBV6-1,TRBJ2-1,TRBD2,TGTGCCAGCACGACTAGCGGGAGGTCGGATGAGCAGTTCTTC,CASTTSGRSDEQFF
NA,TRBV7-9,TRBJ2-2,NA,TGTGCCAGCAGTTCCCGGGTGAACACCGGGGAGCTGTTTTTT,CASSSRVNTGELFF
NA,TRBV18,TRBJ2-7,TRBD2,TGTGCCAGCTCACCGACAGATACTAGACAGGCGGGGGGGTACGAGCAGTACTTC,CASSPTDTRQAGGYEQYF
NA,TRBV5-1,TRBJ2-7,NA,TGCGCCAGCAGCTTGTCCAGGGCCCACGAGCAGTACTTC,CASSLSRAHEQYF
NA,TRBV30,TRBJ2-6,NA,TGTGCCTGGAGCTATGGCGGCGCTGGGGCCAACGTCCTGACTTTC,CAWSYGGAGANVLTF
NA,TRBV5-4,TRBJ1-1,NA,TGTGCCAGCAGCAAGGCCCTGGGCGGGGACACTGAAGCTTTCTTT,CASSKALGGDTEAFF
NA,TRBV19,TRBJ2-5,TRBD2,TGTGCCAGTACCCCCCGGGAGGGCCAAGAGACCCAGTACTTC,CASTPREGQETQYF
NA,TRBV27,TRBJ2-1,NA,TGTGCCAGCAGTTTACCCCCAGGGGAGGGCTCCTACAATGAGCAGTTCTTC,CASSLPPGEGSYNEQFF
NA,TRBV19,TRBJ2-1,TRBD1,TGTGCCAGCACCATTTCCGGGACAGGGGGATACAATGAGCAGTTCTTC,CASTISGTGGYNEQFF
NA,TRBV29-1,TRBJ1-5,NA,TGCAGCGCGTGGGACGGCGGGAATACCCAGCATTTT,CSAWDGGNTQHF
NA,TRBV6-5,TRBJ1-5,NA,TGTGCCAGCAGTCCTGGGACAAATAGCAATCAGCCCCAGCATTTT,CASSPGTNSNQPQHF
NA,TRBV5-1,TRBJ2-1,NA,TGCGCCAGCAGCCTGGGGGGGCTTAGCTCCTACAATGAGCAGTTCTTC,CASSLGGLSSYNEQFF
NA,TRBV5-6,TRBJ2-3,NA,TGTGCCAGCAGCCGCGTAAGGTCGACTCTCCCCAATTTT,CASSRVRSTLPNF
NA,TRBV28,TRBJ2-6,NA,TGTGCTACCACCAGGGGCACTGGGGCCAACGTCCTGACTTTC,CATTRGTGANVLTF
few,TRBV5-1,TRBJ2-6,NA,TGCGCCAGCAGCTTGTCAGGACTCTCTGGGGCCAACGTCCTGACTTTC,CASSLSGLSGANVLTF
NA,TRBV6-1,TRBJ1-6,TRBD1,TGTGCCAGCAGTACGGGACAGGGGACTTCACCCCTCCACTTT,CASSTGQGTSPLHF
NA,TRBV7-9,TRBJ1-5,TRBD1,TGTGCCAGCAGTCGCGGGACAGGGGATCAGCCCCAGCATTTT,CASSRGTGDQPQHF
NA,TRBV28,TRBJ2-1,NA,TGTGCCAGCAGCTTATCGGGGATACAACAGCAGTTCTTC,CASSLSGIQQQFF
once,TRBV9,TRBJ2-5,TRBD2,TGTGCCAGCAGCGTAGGGGATAGCGGGATCCAGTACTTC,CASSVGDSGIQYF
once,TRBV30,TRBJ2-3,TRBD2,TGTGCCTGGAGTCGGCTAGCGGGAGCAGCAGATACGCAGTATTTT,CAWSRLAGAADTQYF